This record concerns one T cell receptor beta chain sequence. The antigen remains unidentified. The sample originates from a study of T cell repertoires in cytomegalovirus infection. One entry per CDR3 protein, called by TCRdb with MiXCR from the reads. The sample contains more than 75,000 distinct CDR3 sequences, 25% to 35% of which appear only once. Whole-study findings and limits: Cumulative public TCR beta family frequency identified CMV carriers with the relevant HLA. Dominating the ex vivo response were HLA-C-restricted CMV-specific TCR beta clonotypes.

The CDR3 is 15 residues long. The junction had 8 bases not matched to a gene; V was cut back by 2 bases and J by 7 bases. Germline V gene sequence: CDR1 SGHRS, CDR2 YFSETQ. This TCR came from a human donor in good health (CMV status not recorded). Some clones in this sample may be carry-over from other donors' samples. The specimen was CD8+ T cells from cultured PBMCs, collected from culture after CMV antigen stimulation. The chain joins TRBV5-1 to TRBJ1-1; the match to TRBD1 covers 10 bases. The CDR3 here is CASSFRDRGPLEAFF. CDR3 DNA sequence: TGCGCCAGCAGCTTCCGGGACAGGGGACCCCTTGAAGCTTTCTTT.